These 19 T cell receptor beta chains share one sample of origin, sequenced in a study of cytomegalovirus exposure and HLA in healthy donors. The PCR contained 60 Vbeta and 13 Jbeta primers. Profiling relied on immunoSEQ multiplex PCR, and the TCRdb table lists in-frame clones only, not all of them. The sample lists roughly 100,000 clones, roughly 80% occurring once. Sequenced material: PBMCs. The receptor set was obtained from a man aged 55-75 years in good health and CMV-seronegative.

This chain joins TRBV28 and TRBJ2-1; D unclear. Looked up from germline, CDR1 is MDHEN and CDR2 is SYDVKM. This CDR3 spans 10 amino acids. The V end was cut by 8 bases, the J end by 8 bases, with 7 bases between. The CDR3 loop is CASGLHEQFF. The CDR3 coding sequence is TGTGCCAGCGGGCTCCATGAGCAGTTCTTC.

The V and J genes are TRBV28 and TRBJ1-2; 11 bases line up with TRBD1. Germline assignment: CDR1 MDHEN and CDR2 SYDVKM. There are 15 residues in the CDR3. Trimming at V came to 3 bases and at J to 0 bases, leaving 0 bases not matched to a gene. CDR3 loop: CASSLGQGANYGYTF. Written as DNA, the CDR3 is TGTGCCAGCAGTTTGGGACAGGGGGCTAACTATGGCTACACCTTC.

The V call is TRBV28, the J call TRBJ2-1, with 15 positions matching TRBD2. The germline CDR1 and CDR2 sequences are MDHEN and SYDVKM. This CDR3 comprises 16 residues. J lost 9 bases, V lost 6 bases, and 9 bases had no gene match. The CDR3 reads CASRTWGLAGGGEQFF. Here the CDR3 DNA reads TGTGCCAGCAGAACGTGGGGACTAGCGGGGGGCGGTGAGCAGTTCTTC.

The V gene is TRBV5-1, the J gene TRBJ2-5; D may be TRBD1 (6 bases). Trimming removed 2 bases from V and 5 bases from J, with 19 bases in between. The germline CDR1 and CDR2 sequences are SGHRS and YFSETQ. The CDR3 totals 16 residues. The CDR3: CASSLGGFGPVETQYF. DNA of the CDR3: TGCGCCAGCAGCTTAGGGGGATTTGGCCCCGTTGAGACCCAGTACTTC.

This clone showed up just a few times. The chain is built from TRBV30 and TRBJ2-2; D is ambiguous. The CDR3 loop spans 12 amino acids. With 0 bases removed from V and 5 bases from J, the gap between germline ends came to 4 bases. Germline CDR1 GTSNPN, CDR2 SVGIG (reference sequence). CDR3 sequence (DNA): TGTGCCTGGAGTGTGCGGACCGGGGAGCTGTTTTTT. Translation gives CAWSVRTGELFF.

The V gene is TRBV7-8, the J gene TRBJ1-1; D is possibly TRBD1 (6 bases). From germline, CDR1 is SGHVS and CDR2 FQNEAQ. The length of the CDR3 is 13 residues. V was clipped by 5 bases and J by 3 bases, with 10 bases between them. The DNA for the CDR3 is TGTGCCAGCAGCACGAGGGGGTACACTGAAGCTTTCTTT. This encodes CASSTRGYTEAFF.

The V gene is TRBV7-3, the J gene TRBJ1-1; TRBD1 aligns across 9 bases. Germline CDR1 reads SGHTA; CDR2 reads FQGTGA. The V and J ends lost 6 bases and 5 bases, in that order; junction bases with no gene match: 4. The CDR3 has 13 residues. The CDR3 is CASSTGGWTEAFF. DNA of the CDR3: TGTGCCAGCAGTACAGGGGGCTGGACTGAAGCTTTCTTT.

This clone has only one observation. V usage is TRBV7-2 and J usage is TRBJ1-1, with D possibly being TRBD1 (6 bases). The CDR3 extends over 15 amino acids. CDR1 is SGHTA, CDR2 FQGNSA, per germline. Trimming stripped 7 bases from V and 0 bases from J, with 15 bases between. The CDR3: CASTRGAGMNTEAFF. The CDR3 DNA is TGTGCCAGCACCCGGGGGGCTGGGATGAACACTGAAGCTTTCTTT.

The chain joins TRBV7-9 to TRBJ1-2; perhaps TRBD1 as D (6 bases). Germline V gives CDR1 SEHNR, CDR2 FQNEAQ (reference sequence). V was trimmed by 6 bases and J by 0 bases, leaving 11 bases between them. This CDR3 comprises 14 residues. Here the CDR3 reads CASSPAGANYGYTF. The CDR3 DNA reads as TGTGCCAGCAGTCCAGCAGGGGCTAACTATGGCTACACCTTC.

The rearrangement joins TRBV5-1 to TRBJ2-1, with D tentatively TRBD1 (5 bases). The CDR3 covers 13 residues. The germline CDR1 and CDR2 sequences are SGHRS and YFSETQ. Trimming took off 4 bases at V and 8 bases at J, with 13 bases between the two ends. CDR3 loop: CASSPGHLDEQFF. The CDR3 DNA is TGCGCCAGCAGCCCAGGACACCTAGATGAGCAGTTCTTC.

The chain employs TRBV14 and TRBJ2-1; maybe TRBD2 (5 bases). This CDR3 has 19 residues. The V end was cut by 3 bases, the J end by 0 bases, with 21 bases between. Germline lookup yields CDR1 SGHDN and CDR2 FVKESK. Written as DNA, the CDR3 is TGTGCCAGCAGCCAGAGGGCAGTCGGAGGATATAGCTCCTACAATGAGCAGTTCTTC. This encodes CASSQRAVGGYSSYNEQFF. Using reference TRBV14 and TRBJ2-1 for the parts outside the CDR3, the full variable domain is EAGVTQFPSHSVIEKGQTVTLRCDPISGHDNLYWYRRVMGKEIKFLLHFVKESKQDESGMPNNRFLAERTGGTYSTLKVQPAELEDSGVYFCASSQRAVGGYSSYNEQFFGPGTRLTVL.

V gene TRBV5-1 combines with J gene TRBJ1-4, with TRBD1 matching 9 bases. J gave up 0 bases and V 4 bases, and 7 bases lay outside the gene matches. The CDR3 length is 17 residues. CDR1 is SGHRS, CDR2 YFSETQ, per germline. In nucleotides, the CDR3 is TGCGCCAGCAGCCTCGGACAGGGGCCTGCAACTAATGAAAAACTGTTTTTT. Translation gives CASSLGQGPATNEKLFF.

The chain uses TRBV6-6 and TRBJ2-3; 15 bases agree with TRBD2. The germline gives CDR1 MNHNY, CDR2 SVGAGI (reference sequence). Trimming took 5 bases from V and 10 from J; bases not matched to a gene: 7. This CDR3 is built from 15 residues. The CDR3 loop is CASSGLAGGPGAQYF. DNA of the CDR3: TGTGCCAGCAGTGGACTAGCGGGGGGGCCAGGAGCGCAGTATTTT.

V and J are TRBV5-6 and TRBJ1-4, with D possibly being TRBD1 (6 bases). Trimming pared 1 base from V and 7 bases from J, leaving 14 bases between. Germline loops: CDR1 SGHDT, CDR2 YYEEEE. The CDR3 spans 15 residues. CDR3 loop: CASSLFGDTPEKLFF. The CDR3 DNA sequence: TGTGCCAGCAGCTTGTTCGGGGACACCCCTGAAAAACTGTTTTTT. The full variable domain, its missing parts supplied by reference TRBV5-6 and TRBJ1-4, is DAGVTQSPTHLIKTRGQQVTLRCSPKSGHDTVSWYQQALGQGPQFIFQYYEEEERQRGNFPDRFSGHQFPNYSSELNVNALLLGDSALYLCASSLFGDTPEKLFFGSGTQLSVL.

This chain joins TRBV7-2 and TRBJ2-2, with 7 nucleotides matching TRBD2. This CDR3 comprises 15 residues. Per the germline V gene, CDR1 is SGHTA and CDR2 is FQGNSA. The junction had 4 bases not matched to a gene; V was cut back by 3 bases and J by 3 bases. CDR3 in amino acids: CASSFKRGDTGELFF. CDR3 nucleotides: TGTGCCAGCAGCTTTAAGCGGGGCGACACCGGGGAGCTGTTTTTT. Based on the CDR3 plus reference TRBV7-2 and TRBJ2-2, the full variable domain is GAGVSQSPSNKVTEKGKDVELRCDPISGHTALYWYRQSLGQGLEFLIYFQGNSAPDKSGLPSDRFSAERTGGSVSTLTIQRTQQEDSAVYLCASSFKRGDTGELFFGEGSRLTVL.

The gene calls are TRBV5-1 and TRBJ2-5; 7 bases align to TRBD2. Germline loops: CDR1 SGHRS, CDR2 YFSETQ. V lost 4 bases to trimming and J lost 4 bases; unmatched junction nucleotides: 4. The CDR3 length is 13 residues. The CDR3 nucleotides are TGCGCCAGCAGCCCACCGGGGGGAGAGACCCAGTACTTC. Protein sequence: CASSPPGGETQYF.

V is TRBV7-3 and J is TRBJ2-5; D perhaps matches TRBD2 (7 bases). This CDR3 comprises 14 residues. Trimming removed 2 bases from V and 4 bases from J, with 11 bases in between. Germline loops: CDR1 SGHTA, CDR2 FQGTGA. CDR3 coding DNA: TGTGCCAGCAGCTTAGGAGGGGGGGGAGAGACCCAGTACTTC. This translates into CASSLGGGGETQYF.

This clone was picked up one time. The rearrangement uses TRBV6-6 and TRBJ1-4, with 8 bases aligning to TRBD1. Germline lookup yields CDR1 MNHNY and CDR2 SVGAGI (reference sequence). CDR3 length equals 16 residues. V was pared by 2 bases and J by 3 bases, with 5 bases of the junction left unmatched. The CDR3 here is CASSYPAGGPNEKLFF. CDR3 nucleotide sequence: TGTGCCAGCAGTTACCCGGCAGGGGGCCCTAATGAAAAACTGTTTTTT.

The CDR3 reads CASSSHSGTEAFF. Written as DNA, the CDR3 is TGTGCCAGCAGCTCCCACTCCGGCACTGAAGCTTTCTTT. This chain uses TRBV7-3 with TRBJ1-1; D unclear. Trimming left V 4 bases short and J 4 bases short, with 10 bases between. The CDR3 contains 13 residues. Germline V lookup: CDR1 SGHTA, CDR2 FQGTGA.